This record concerns one T cell receptor (beta chain) sequence. Its antigen target is currently unknown. Base-call qualities are not available, and no considerably larger clone is one nucleotide away. TCRbeta CDR3 regions were amplified from genomic DNA by means of the immunoSEQ Assay, a bias-controlled multiplex PCR. Per the source publication's procedure: The number of nucleated cells in each sample was estimated by amplification of reference gene primers within the assay. To quantify the absolute abundance of each unique TCRbeta CDR3 rearrangement, sequence reads were collapsed and filtered. For each sample, productive Simpson clonality was calculated as the square root of Simpson's diversity index across productive rearrangements. TCRdb limited this immuneACCESS table to in-frame rearrangements with V and J called. A share of clones is missing; checked studies link under half to unresolved V genes, and the rest is unexplained. The D gene and trimming were derived from the DNA, and the V and J assignments and clone size from that table. The sample records over 150,000 clones, around four fifths of which are singletons. The ten largest clones capture more than 3.5% of the sample.

The data originate from a study of blood T cell repertoires in COVID-19 (dated by TCRdb to 2018 to 2021). Notes on the research overall: Collaborator samples came from the United States, Italy and Spain and covered acute and convalescent phases of COVID-19. The material from the prospective study consisted of cDNA or gDNA derived from T cells, B-cell-depleted T cells, or PBMCs. The dataset comprised deeply sampled blood TCRbeta repertoires from subjects exposed to, actively infected with, or recovered from COVID-19. A freely available public database, intended as a resource for researchers studying the immune response to SARS-CoV-2, is where the repertoires were released. The samples were drawn from two sources: the first 160 participants of the ongoing ImmuneRACE study, and 1,000 to 1,500 subjects contributed by 6 global collaborators. Nearly every sample came with metadata listing a de-identified subject ID, COVID-19 status, age in years and sex. Where HLA class I and class II types were available, the types were taken from metadata supplied by the sample provider, not from assay-based typing.

The collaborating institutions used their own protocols to collect whole blood in K2EDTA tubes. For TCRbeta analysis, collaborators shipped samples in one of three forms: frozen whole blood, isolated PBMCs, or DNA extracted from either of those sample types. Overall study outcomes, separate from this receptor: The quantity of clinical and demographic metadata differed by source and by participant and was supplied without curation.

The sequence was obtained from a woman aged 80 or older with acute or convalescent COVID-19. The sequenced sample consisted of peripheral blood.

The CDR3 protein: CASSKGVNRGPKTGELFF. The DNA sequence is given as TGTGCCAGTAGTAAAGGGGTTAACAGGGGGCCTAAGACCGGGGAGCTGTTTTTT. In this chain, TRBV19 is recombined with TRBJ2-2; 9 of the junction bases match TRBD1. The CDR3 covers 18 residues, taking in both the cysteine and the phenylalanine. The retained sequence is limited to the CDR3, 54 bases, with the frame set at the first base. CDR1 and CDR2 are read off the germline V gene (reference sequence) as LNHDA and SQIVND. V is pruned by 4 bases and J by 5 bases, leaving 14 bases of the junction without a gene match.